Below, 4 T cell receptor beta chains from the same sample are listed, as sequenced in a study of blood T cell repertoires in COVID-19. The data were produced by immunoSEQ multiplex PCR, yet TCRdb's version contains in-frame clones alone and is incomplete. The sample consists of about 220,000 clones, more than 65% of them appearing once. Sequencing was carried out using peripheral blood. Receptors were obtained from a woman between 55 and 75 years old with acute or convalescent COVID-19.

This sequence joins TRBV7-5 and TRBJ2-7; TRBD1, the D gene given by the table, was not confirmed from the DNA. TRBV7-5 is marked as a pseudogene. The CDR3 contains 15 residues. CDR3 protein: CVRSFLGQGRNEQYF. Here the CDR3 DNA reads TGTGTCAGAAGCTTCCTGGGACAGGGTAGGAACGAGCAGTACTTC.

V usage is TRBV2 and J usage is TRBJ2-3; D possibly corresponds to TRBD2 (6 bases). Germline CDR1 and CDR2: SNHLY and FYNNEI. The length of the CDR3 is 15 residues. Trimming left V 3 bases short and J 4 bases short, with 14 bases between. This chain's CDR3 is CASSDNIGGADTQYF. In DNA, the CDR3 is TGTGCCAGCAGTGACAACATCGGAGGGGCAGATACGCAGTATTTT.

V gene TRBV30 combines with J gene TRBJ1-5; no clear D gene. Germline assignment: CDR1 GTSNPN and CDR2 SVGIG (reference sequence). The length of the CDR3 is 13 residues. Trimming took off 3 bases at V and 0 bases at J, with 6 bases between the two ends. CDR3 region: CAWRADSNQPQHF. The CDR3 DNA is TGTGCCTGGAGAGCGGATAGCAATCAGCCCCAGCATTTT.

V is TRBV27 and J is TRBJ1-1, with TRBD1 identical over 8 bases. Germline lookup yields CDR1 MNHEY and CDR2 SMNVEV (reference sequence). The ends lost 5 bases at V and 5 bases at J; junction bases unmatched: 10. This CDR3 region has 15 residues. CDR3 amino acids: CASSVRGLSGTEAFF. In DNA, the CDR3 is TGTGCCAGCAGTGTCAGGGGGCTGTCGGGAACTGAAGCTTTCTTT.